This TCR beta chain came from a study of blood T cells in healthy people across ages. With 1 base removed from V and 7 bases from J, the gap between germline ends came to 8 bases. This CDR3 has 11 amino acids. CDR1 and CDR2 (germline): GTSNPN, SVGIG (reference sequence). In regard to this clonotype: Antigen unknown.

Study results and limitations: The lack of PBMC sorting stopped any conclusive naive versus antigen-experienced comparison. Because donor CMV status was unknown, expanded clonotype changes were possibly confounded.

Every participating donor contributed 9.5 to 10 milliliters of peripheral blood through a draw. Alongside a J-beta primer mix, a sample-barcoded 5' primer served in a second PCR lasting 7 to 11 cycles. In TCRdb, the 5' RACE reads were re-called with MiXCR into one record per CDR3 protein. The data show about a million distinct CDR3 sequences, approximately 49% seen once. This sequence originates from a man aged 30 to 39 in good health. Sample: blood. The rearrangement links TRBV30 to TRBJ2-7; D unclear. The CDR3 DNA sequence: TGTGCCTGGAGTGGGCCTCGAGAGCAGTACTTC. Translation gives CAWSGPREQYF.